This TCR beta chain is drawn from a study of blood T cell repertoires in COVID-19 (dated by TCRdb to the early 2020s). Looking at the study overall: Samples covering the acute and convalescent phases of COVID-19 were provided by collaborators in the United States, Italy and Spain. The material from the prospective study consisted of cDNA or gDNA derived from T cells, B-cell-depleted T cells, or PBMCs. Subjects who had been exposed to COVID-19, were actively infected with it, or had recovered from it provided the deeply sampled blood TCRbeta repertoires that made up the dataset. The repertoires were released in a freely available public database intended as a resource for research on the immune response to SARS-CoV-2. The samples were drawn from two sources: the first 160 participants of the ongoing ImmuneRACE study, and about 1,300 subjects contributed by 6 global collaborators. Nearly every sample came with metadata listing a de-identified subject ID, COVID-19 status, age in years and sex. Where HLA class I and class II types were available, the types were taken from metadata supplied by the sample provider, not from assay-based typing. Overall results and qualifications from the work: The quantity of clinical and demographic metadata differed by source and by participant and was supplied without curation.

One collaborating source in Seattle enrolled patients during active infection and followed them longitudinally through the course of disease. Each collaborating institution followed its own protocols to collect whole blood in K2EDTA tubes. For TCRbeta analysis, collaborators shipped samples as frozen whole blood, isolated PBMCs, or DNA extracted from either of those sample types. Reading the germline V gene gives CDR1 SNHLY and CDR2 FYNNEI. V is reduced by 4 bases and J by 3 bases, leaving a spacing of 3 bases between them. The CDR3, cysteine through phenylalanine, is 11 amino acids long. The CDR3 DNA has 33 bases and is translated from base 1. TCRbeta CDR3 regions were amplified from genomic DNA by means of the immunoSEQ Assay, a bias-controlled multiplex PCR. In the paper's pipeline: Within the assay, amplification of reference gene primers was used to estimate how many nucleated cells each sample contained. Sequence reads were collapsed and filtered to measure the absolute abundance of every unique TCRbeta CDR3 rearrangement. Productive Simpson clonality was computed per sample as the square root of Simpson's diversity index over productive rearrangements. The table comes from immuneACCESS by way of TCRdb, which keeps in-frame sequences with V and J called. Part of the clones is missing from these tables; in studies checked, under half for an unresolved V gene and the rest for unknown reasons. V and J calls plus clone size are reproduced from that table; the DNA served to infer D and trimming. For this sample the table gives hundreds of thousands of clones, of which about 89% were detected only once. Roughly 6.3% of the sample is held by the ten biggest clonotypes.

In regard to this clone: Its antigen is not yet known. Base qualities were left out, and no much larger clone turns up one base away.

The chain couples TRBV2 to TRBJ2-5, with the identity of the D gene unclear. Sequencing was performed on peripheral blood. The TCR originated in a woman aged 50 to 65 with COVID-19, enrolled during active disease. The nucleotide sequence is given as TGTGCCAGCAGTGTCGAAGAGACCCAGTACTTC. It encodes CASSVEETQYF.